This T cell receptor (beta chain) was retrieved from a study of T cell repertoires in cytomegalovirus infection. Across the study: Public TCR beta signatures indicated both CMV infection and matching HLA type. General observations from the study: It was HLA-C-restricted CMV-specific TCR beta clonotypes that dominated the response ex vivo.

For this clonotype: The antigen is not known. Mismatch with germline at one junction end may stem from a read error.

The CDR3 covers 15 residues. Germline lookup yields CDR1 SGHVS and CDR2 FNYEAQ. TCRdb re-analysed the reads in MiXCR, keeping a single row per CDR3 protein. Among about 740,000 distinct CDR3 sequences listed, 33% were seen once. This clonotype was obtained from a human donor in good health (CMV status not recorded). Some clones in this sample may be carry-over from other donors' samples. The V and J genes are TRBV7-6 and TRBJ2-7, with 13 bases that match TRBD2. The sample consisted of cultured PBMCs, taken from culture after CMV antigen stimulation. Here the CDR3 reads CVSSPPGLAGLEQYF. CDR3 coding DNA: TGTGTCAGCAGCCCCCCGGGACTAGCGGGACTCGAGCAGTACTTC. The complete variable domain, with remaining parts taken from reference TRBV7-6 and TRBJ2-7, reads GAGVSQSPRYKVTKRGQDVALRCDPISGHVSLYWYRQALGQGPEFLTYFNYEAQQDKSGLPNDRFSAERPEGSISTLTIQRTEQRDSAMYRCVSSPPGLAGLEQYFGPGTRLTVT.